These T cell receptor beta chains were read from a single sample in a study of cytomegalovirus exposure and HLA in healthy donors. The data were produced by immunoSEQ multiplex PCR, yet TCRdb's version contains in-frame clones alone and is incomplete. The sample lists 100,000 to 150,000 clones, about 10% occurring once. Sample: PBMCs. These receptors were obtained from a woman between 18 and 29 years old in good health and CMV-seropositive. Both conserved end residues are part of each CDR3.

>TRBV4-1|TRBJ1-1
CASSQDRDRGGAFF
>TRBV7-2|TRBJ2-7
CASRFPGQSSYEQYF
>TRBV5-5|TRBJ1-3
CASSPRQGGNTIYF
>TRBV6-1|TRBJ1-5
CASSEGGRAYNQPQHF
>TRBV19|TRBJ2-7
CASSPRDRGREQYF
>TRBV29-1|TRBJ2-4
CSVWLLAGGNIQYF
>TRBV19|TRBJ1-2
CASSTSLDRGLYPTF
>TRBV11-3|TRBJ2-5
CASFRRKETQYF
>TRBV6-1|TRBJ1-2
CAGRQGAAYGYTF
>TRBV2|TRBJ1-1
CATTTGGAGFFKF